These T cell receptor beta chains were read from a single sample in a study of cytomegalovirus exposure and HLA in healthy donors. Data came from immunoSEQ multiplex PCR; TCRdb stores just in-frame clones and leaves some out. The top ten hold 1.4% of the sample, which has 70,000 to 75,000 clones, over 85% seen once. Sequencing used PBMCs. The receptors come from a young man in good health and CMV-seropositive. The CDR3 runs from the conserved cysteine through the conserved F or W. The D gene is left open where the match is weak. Rows may omit the clone size; those that give it use once, few, many or a size class.

j_gene: TRBJ1-2; abundance: NA; v_gene: TRBV7-9; d_gene: TRBD1; CDR3aa: CASSPNDRGGYTF; CDR3nt: TGTGCCAGCAGCCCAAACGACAGGGGCGGCTACACCTTC
j_gene: TRBJ1-2; abundance: NA; v_gene: TRBV12-1; d_gene: NA; CDR3aa: CASSFPQRGYGYTF; CDR3nt: TGTGCCAGCAGCTTTCCCCAACGAGGCTATGGCTACACCTTC
j_gene: TRBJ1-2; abundance: NA; v_gene: TRBV4-2; d_gene: TRBD1; CDR3aa: CASTDGQGLWGYTF; CDR3nt: TGTGCCAGCACGGACGGACAGGGGTTATGGGGCTACACCTTC
j_gene: TRBJ2-1; abundance: once; v_gene: TRBV29-1; d_gene: TRBD2; CDR3aa: CSVEEAGAYNEQFF; CDR3nt: TGCAGCGTTGAAGAAGCGGGGGCCTACAATGAGCAGTTCTTC
j_gene: TRBJ2-5; abundance: NA; v_gene: TRBV5-4; d_gene: NA; CDR3aa: CASSLVGVQETQYF; CDR3nt: TGTGCCAGCAGCTTGGTGGGCGTCCAAGAGACCCAGTACTTC
j_gene: TRBJ1-5; abundance: once; v_gene: TRBV5-6; d_gene: NA; CDR3aa: CASSLGGRGGQPQHF; CDR3nt: TGTGCCAGCAGCTTGGGGGGCAGGGGTGGACAGCCCCAGCATTTT
j_gene: TRBJ1-5; abundance: NA; v_gene: TRBV2; d_gene: NA; CDR3aa: CASRGLQPNQPQHF; CDR3nt: TGTGCCAGCCGGGGTCTACAGCCGAATCAGCCCCAGCATTTT
j_gene: TRBJ2-1; abundance: NA; v_gene: TRBV7-9; d_gene: NA; CDR3aa: CASSLSGRGYNEQFF; CDR3nt: TGTGCCAGCAGCTTATCCGGGAGAGGGTACAATGAGCAGTTCTTC
j_gene: TRBJ2-7; abundance: few; v_gene: TRBV4-1; d_gene: NA; CDR3aa: CASSQFLSIIGAYEQYF; CDR3nt: TGCGCCAGCAGCCAGTTCTTGTCGATTATAGGAGCCTACGAGCAGTACTTC
j_gene: TRBJ2-7; abundance: few; v_gene: TRBV7-6; d_gene: NA; CDR3aa: CASSPQFASYQQYF; CDR3nt: TGTGCCAGCAGCCCCCAATTCGCCTCCTACCAGCAGTACTTC
j_gene: TRBJ2-7; abundance: NA; v_gene: TRBV9; d_gene: TRBD2; CDR3aa: CASSVGGVSEQYF; CDR3nt: TGTGCCAGCAGCGTGGGAGGGGTCTCCGAGCAGTACTTC
j_gene: TRBJ2-7; abundance: NA; v_gene: TRBV5-1; d_gene: NA; CDR3aa: CASSLGAGLLYF; CDR3nt: TGCGCCAGCAGCTTGGGGGCAGGGCTACTGTACTTC
j_gene: TRBJ2-7; abundance: NA; v_gene: TRBV14; d_gene: TRBD1; CDR3aa: CASRRTGKFEQYF; CDR3nt: TGTGCCAGCAGGCGGACAGGGAAGTTCGAGCAGTACTTC
j_gene: TRBJ2-2; abundance: NA; v_gene: TRBV5-6; d_gene: NA; CDR3aa: CASSYGAGALTGELFF; CDR3nt: TGTGCCAGCAGCTATGGAGCAGGGGCGCTCACCGGGGAGCTGTTTTTT
j_gene: TRBJ2-1; abundance: NA; v_gene: TRBV27; d_gene: TRBD2; CDR3aa: CASSSSSGLYNEQFF; CDR3nt: TGTGCCAGCAGTTCATCTAGCGGGCTCTACAATGAGCAGTTCTTC
j_gene: TRBJ2-5; abundance: NA; v_gene: TRBV5-1; d_gene: NA; CDR3aa: CASSFPPSAGSFQETQYF; CDR3nt: TGCGCCAGCAGCTTCCCCCCCTCGGCGGGTAGCTTCCAAGAGACCCAGTACTTC
j_gene: TRBJ2-3; abundance: NA; v_gene: TRBV29-1; d_gene: NA; CDR3aa: CSVKKRGQPHPTDTQYF; CDR3nt: TGCAGCGTTAAGAAACGCGGACAGCCTCACCCCACAGATACGCAGTATTTT
j_gene: TRBJ1-5; abundance: NA; v_gene: TRBV6-5; d_gene: NA; CDR3aa: CASSYRGSNQPQHF; CDR3nt: TGTGCCAGCAGTTATCGCGGTAGCAATCAGCCCCAGCATTTT
j_gene: TRBJ1-2; abundance: NA; v_gene: TRBV2; d_gene: NA; CDR3aa: CATEGVYGYTF; CDR3nt: TGTGCCACCGAGGGGGTCTATGGCTACACCTTC
j_gene: TRBJ2-1; abundance: once; v_gene: TRBV2; d_gene: TRBD2; CDR3aa: CASDYQPTSGNYNEQFF; CDR3nt: TGTGCCAGCGATTACCAACCAACTAGCGGGAACTACAATGAGCAGTTCTTC
j_gene: TRBJ2-1; abundance: NA; v_gene: TRBV14; d_gene: TRBD2; CDR3aa: CASSQDRIAGGENEQFF; CDR3nt: TGTGCCAGCAGCCAAGATCGTATAGCGGGAGGGGAAAATGAGCAGTTCTTC
j_gene: TRBJ2-2; abundance: NA; v_gene: TRBV2; d_gene: TRBD2; CDR3aa: CASRIGLAGTGELFF; CDR3nt: TGTGCCAGCAGGATAGGACTAGCGGGGACCGGGGAGCTGTTTTTT
j_gene: TRBJ2-1; abundance: NA; v_gene: TRBV6-1; d_gene: TRBD1; CDR3aa: CASSVMGVWDRAYNEQFF; CDR3nt: TGTGCCAGCAGTGTTATGGGGGTCTGGGACAGGGCGTACAATGAGCAGTTCTTC
j_gene: TRBJ2-3; abundance: NA; v_gene: TRBV2; d_gene: NA; CDR3aa: CASSEVFFTDTQYF; CDR3nt: TGTGCCAGCAGTGAAGTCTTCTTCACAGATACGCAGTATTTT
j_gene: TRBJ2-7; abundance: NA; v_gene: TRBV20-1; d_gene: NA; CDR3aa: CSARTGYEQYF; CDR3nt: TGCAGTGCTAGGACTGGCTACGAGCAGTACTTC
j_gene: TRBJ2-1; abundance: NA; v_gene: TRBV18; d_gene: TRBD2; CDR3aa: CASSPSGTYNEQFF; CDR3nt: TGTGCCAGCTCACCAAGCGGGACCTACAATGAGCAGTTCTTC
j_gene: TRBJ1-4; abundance: once; v_gene: TRBV30; d_gene: NA; CDR3aa: CAWSRAGEKLFF; CDR3nt: TGTGCCTGGAGTAGAGCAGGCGAAAAACTGTTTTTT
j_gene: TRBJ1-1; abundance: NA; v_gene: TRBV11-2; d_gene: NA; CDR3aa: CASSGGVGTEAFF; CDR3nt: TGTGCCAGCAGCGGGGGGGTAGGCACTGAAGCTTTCTTT
j_gene: TRBJ1-2; abundance: NA; v_gene: TRBV6-1; d_gene: TRBD1; CDR3aa: CASSDVTGTVVRTF; CDR3nt: TGTGCCAGCAGTGACGTTACCGGGACAGTTGTCCGGACCTTC
j_gene: TRBJ2-2; abundance: NA; v_gene: TRBV28; d_gene: TRBD2; CDR3aa: CASSSKAGGPHGELFF; CDR3nt: TGTGCCAGCAGTTCCAAAGCGGGAGGGCCGCACGGGGAGCTGTTTTTT
j_gene: TRBJ2-7; abundance: NA; v_gene: TRBV30; d_gene: NA; CDR3aa: CAWSFSGAPQYF; CDR3nt: TGTGCCTGGAGTTTCTCAGGGGCCCCGCAGTACTTC
j_gene: TRBJ1-5; abundance: NA; v_gene: TRBV6-5; d_gene: NA; CDR3aa: CASSATGMGNQPQHF; CDR3nt: TGTGCCAGCAGTGCCACGGGGATGGGCAATCAGCCCCAGCATTTT
j_gene: TRBJ2-7; abundance: NA; v_gene: TRBV4-1; d_gene: NA; CDR3aa: CASSQEGRSSEEQYF; CDR3nt: TGCGCCAGCAGCCAAGAGGGGAGGAGCTCCGAGGAGCAGTACTTC
j_gene: TRBJ2-3; abundance: NA; v_gene: TRBV9; d_gene: NA; CDR3aa: CASSVYRDFYTDTQYF; CDR3nt: TGTGCCAGCAGCGTCTACCGGGACTTTTACACAGATACGCAGTATTTT
j_gene: TRBJ2-3; abundance: NA; v_gene: TRBV1; d_gene: NA; CDR3aa: CTSSQDHASGRAVTDTQYF; CDR3nt: TGCACCAGCAGCCAAGATCATGCTAGCGGGAGGGCCGTGACAGATACGCAGTATTTT
j_gene: TRBJ2-1; abundance: NA; v_gene: TRBV4-1; d_gene: NA; CDR3aa: CASSPNGVNEQFF; CDR3nt: TGCGCCAGCAGCCCTAACGGGGTTAATGAGCAGTTCTTC
j_gene: TRBJ2-7; abundance: once; v_gene: TRBV2; d_gene: TRBD1; CDR3aa: CASRGDSYEQYF; CDR3nt: TGTGCCAGCAGGGGGGACAGCTACGAGCAGTACTTC